Detailed here is one TCR beta chain. It has no known antigen specificity. Base qualities are missing; no much larger clone stands one base away. The library was prepared using the immunoSEQ multiplex PCR assay. What TCRdb holds here is the immuneACCESS table cut down to in-frame rearrangements. Part of the clones is not present; checked against another copy, under half of the missing clones reflect an unresolved V gene, and the others are unexplained. The sample has 70,000 to 90,000 clones on record, approximately 80% of them singletons. The biggest ten clones account for around 5.5% of the sample. This sample was included in a study of PD-1 blockade in mismatch repair-deficient tumors (dated by TCRdb to the late 2010s). Study-level background: The trial enrolled roughly 83 consecutive patients with over 10 mismatch repair-deficient cancer types between 2013 and 2016, all previously treated and progressing. Tumor-associated T cell clones in the peripheral blood of patients responding to PD-1 blockade were tracked using deep sequencing of TCR CDR3 regions. On the study overall, not on this receptor specifically: Clones residing in the tumor, which were often undetectable in blood before treatment, expanded quickly after pembrolizumab and then contracted, generally before radiologic responses.

Mismatch repair deficiency in every enrolled patient was established by polymerase chain reaction or immunohistochemistry. TCR sequencing was carried out for three patients who responded to pembrolizumab therapy. The phase II trial prospectively evaluated PD-1 blockade with pembrolizumab in advanced mismatch repair-deficient cancers, independent of tissue of origin. Peripheral blood T cell samples were serially collected before and at multiple times after PD-1 blockade was started. Blood sampling times were expressed in weeks after the first pembrolizumab dose. There are 14 amino acids in the CDR3, from cysteine to phenylalanine inclusive. Only the CDR3 region is kept as DNA, spanning 42 bases read in frame from base 1. For this chain, trimming is 5 bases at the V end and 6 bases at the J end, and the number of junction bases without a gene match is 9. The germline V gene encodes CDR1 LGHNA and CDR2 YNFKEQ.

Sequencing used peripheral blood, obtained 44 weeks after starting pembrolizumab. This receptor was obtained from an adult with mismatch repair-deficient cancer. The V gene is TRBV4-2 and the J gene is TRBJ2-7; 8 nucleotides in the junction match TRBD2. The bases read TGTGCCAGCAGCAAGGAAGCGGGAGAGCGCGAGCAGTACTTC. The encoded protein is CASSKEAGEREQYF.